Shown below are 5 T cell receptor beta chains from a single sample sequenced in a study of blood T cell repertoires in COVID-19. Sequencing used immunoSEQ multiplex PCR; TCRdb keeps in-frame clones, though not all of them. The sample includes roughly 300,000 clones, less than 85% of them seen just once. Sequenced material: peripheral blood. The receptors stem from a human donor with COVID-19, enrolled during active disease. The donor label of this sample is uncertain.

V usage is TRBV21-1 and J usage is TRBJ2-1; the table's D call, TRBD2, was not checked against the DNA. TRBV21-1 is recorded as a pseudogene. CDR3 length: 17 residues. Written as DNA, the CDR3 is TGTGCCAGCAGCTCCTCGGGGCTAGCGAAGCCATACAATGAGCAGTTCTTC. This codes for CASSSSGLAKPYNEQFF.

This clone came up a few times. This CDR3 is CASSLSWRGNTIYF. As DNA, the CDR3 is TGTGCCAGCAGTTTATCATGGCGGGGAAACACCATATATTTT. This rearrangement joins TRBV28 to TRBJ1-3; no firm D call. V lost 1 base and J 4 bases, leaving 8 bases between the germline ends. CDR1 and CDR2 from the germline V gene are MDHEN and SYDVKM. The CDR3 runs to 14 residues.

The V and J genes are TRBV30 and TRBJ1-3, with D uncertain. CDR3 length equals 12 residues. Germline V gene data show CDR1 as GTSNPN and CDR2 as SVGIG (reference sequence). V was trimmed by 5 bases and J by 0 bases, leaving 5 bases between them. In nucleotides, the CDR3 is TGTGCCTGGTCCATCTCTGGAAACACCATATATTTT. Protein sequence: CAWSISGNTIYF.

There are a few counts of this clone. The chain carries TRBV29-1 and TRBJ1-4, with D uncertain. Looked up from germline, CDR1 is SQVTM and CDR2 is ANQGSEA. V lost 4 bases, J lost 5 bases, and 8 bases lay in between. The CDR3 runs to 12 residues. CDR3 DNA: TGCAGCGTTGTACTGGGCAATGAAAAACTGTTTTTT. Amino acids: CSVVLGNEKLFF.

The gene calls are TRBV5-4 and TRBJ2-7, with 9 bases that match TRBD1. Looked up from germline, CDR1 is SGHNT and CDR2 is YYREEE (reference sequence). Losses at the gene ends were 4 bases for V and 6 bases for J; bases not matched to a gene: 5. The CDR3 has 13 residues. The CDR3 sequence is CASSGQGSGEQYF. Here the CDR3 DNA reads TGTGCCAGCAGCGGACAGGGGAGTGGCGAGCAGTACTTC. The full variable domain, with the rest looked up from reference TRBV5-4 and TRBJ2-7, is ETGVTQSPTHLIKTRGQQVTLRCSSQSGHNTVSWYQQALGQGPQFIFQYYREEENGRGNFPPRFSGLQFPNYSSELNVNALELDDSALYLCASSGQGSGEQYFGPGTRLTVT.